A single sample gave rise to the 21 T cell receptor beta chains below, sequenced in a study of human T cells and chemical hapten exposure. Specified time point: pre-sensitization, week 0. Treatment reported: therapeutic diphenylcyclopropenone sensitization with weekly scalp DPC. TCRdb re-called the RACE reads through MiXCR, storing one row per CDR3 protein. The sample records about 290,000 distinct CDR3 sequences, around 7% being singletons. The sample consisted of whole blood, taken in connection with sensitization to the hapten diphenylcyclopropenone (DPC). The receptor set was obtained from a young man with alopecia areata. Some clones in this sample may be carry-over from other donors' samples.

Many counts were recorded for this clonotype. This sequence joins TRBV28 and TRBJ1-2; D possibly corresponds to TRBD1 (5 bases). This CDR3 has 13 residues. V shed 4 bases and J shed 6 bases, with 12 bases lying between them. Germline assignment: CDR1 MDHEN and CDR2 SYDVKM. CDR3 region: CASSWGWGDGYTF. For the CDR3, the DNA is TGTGCCAGCAGTTGGGGCTGGGGGGATGGCTACACCTTC.

This clonotype showed up just a few times. The rearrangement joins TRBV7-3 to TRBJ2-1; 10 positions match TRBD1. The CDR3 runs 15 residues. Germline V gives CDR1 SGHTA, CDR2 FQGTGA. V shed 0 bases, J shed 8 bases, and the junction held 4 bases outside the gene matches. The CDR3 region has the DNA TGTGCCAGCAGCTTAACTGACAGGGGGCGCGATGAGCAGTTCTTC. Amino acids: CASSLTDRGRDEQFF.

This clonotype was seen a few times. The J gene is TRBJ2-1, the V gene TRBV6-2 or TRBV6-3; TRBD2 might be the D (5 bases). The germline V gene has CDR1 MNHEY and CDR2 SVGEGT. CDR3 size: 15 residues. Trimming took off 6 bases at V and 2 bases at J, with 14 bases between the two ends. CDR3: CASRGRGGPYNEQFF. In DNA form, the CDR3 reads TGTGCCAGCAGGGGTAGAGGAGGACCCTACAATGAGCAGTTCTTC.

The chain has TRBV7-2 and TRBJ2-5; 7 bases match TRBD2. Trimming took 3 bases from V and 1 from J; bases not matched to a gene: 8. The CDR3 extends over 16 amino acids. Germline assignment: CDR1 SGHTA and CDR2 FQGNSA. This CDR3 is CASSFPIGGSQETQYF. CDR3 DNA sequence: TGTGCCAGCAGCTTTCCGATCGGGGGGAGCCAAGAGACCCAGTACTTC. Complete variable domain (other parts from reference TRBV7-2 and TRBJ2-5): GAGVSQSPSNKVTEKGKDVELRCDPISGHTALYWYRQSLGQGLEFLIYFQGNSAPDKSGLPSDRFSAERTGGSVSTLTIQRTQQEDSAVYLCASSFPIGGSQETQYFGPGTRLLVL.

The chain employs TRBV2 and TRBJ1-6, with a tentative D call TRBD1 (5 bases). CDR1 is SNHLY, CDR2 FYNNEI, per germline. The ends were cut back, 6 bases at V and 7 bases at J, with 10 bases in the middle. The CDR3 is 13 amino acids. This CDR3 reads CASSRDFNSPLHF. In DNA, the CDR3 is TGTGCCAGCAGCCGGGACTTCAATTCACCCCTCCACTTT.

This clonotype was observed a few times. The V call is TRBV6-5, the J call TRBJ2-1; 7 nucleotides line up with TRBD1. Germline trimming cut 6 bases from V and 2 bases from J; bases unmatched to any gene: 10. Looked up from germline, CDR1 is MNHEY and CDR2 is SVGAGI. CDR3 size: 16 residues. CDR3 sequence reads: CASSLGTAVPYNEQFF. The CDR3 nucleotides are TGTGCCAGCAGCCTCGGGACAGCAGTACCCTACAATGAGCAGTTCTTC.

This chain joins TRBV29-1 and TRBJ2-6; D is unclear. This CDR3 has 14 amino acids. Trimming stripped 2 bases from V and 0 bases from J, with 5 bases between. CDR1 is SQVTM, CDR2 ANQGSEA, per germline. The DNA of the CDR3 is TGCAGCGTTGAATTCAGCTCTGGGGCCAACGTCCTGACTTTC. Protein: CSVEFSSGANVLTF.

This chain connects TRBV7-9 to TRBJ1-1, with TRBD1 as a possible D gene (6 bases). From germline, CDR1 is SEHNR and CDR2 FQNEAQ (reference sequence). The CDR3 sequence is 13 residues long. Trimming pared 6 bases from V and 5 bases from J, leaving 13 bases between. The CDR3 sequence is CASSRQAETEAFF. In nucleotides, the CDR3 is TGTGCCAGCAGTCGACAGGCGGAAACTGAAGCTTTCTTT.

This clonotype occurred a few times. This chain joins TRBV3-1 and TRBJ2-1; a weak D match, TRBD2 (5 bases). The germline V gene encodes CDR1 LGHDT and CDR2 YNNKEL (reference sequence). V was shortened by 0 bases and J by 8 bases, with 11 bases between the two germline ends. The CDR3 loop spans 14 amino acids. The CDR3 sequence: CASSQDNGVDEQFF. The CDR3 region has the DNA TGTGCCAGCAGCCAAGACAACGGGGTTGATGAGCAGTTCTTC.

This clonotype was seen more than once but under ten times. CDR3 nucleotides: TGTGCCAGCAGCCAAGGCGGGTGGGGTGAACTAGCGGTCACAGATACGCAGTATTTT. Translated: CASSQGGWGELAVTDTQYF. V gene TRBV3-1 combines with J gene TRBJ2-3, with 8 bases that match TRBD2. The CDR3 spans 19 residues. After removal of 1 base from V and 2 bases from J, the junction contained 14 bases not matched to a gene. The germline V gene encodes CDR1 LGHDT and CDR2 YNNKEL (reference sequence).

This chain joins TRBV14 and TRBJ1-6; D unresolved. The CDR3 extends over 16 amino acids. V was trimmed by 0 bases and J by 2 bases, leaving 8 bases between them. Germline V lookup: CDR1 SGHDN, CDR2 FVKESK. The CDR3 loop reads CASSQDLGTYNSPLHF. Written as DNA, the CDR3 is TGTGCCAGCAGCCAAGATCTGGGGACCTATAATTCACCCCTCCACTTT. Filled out from reference TRBV14 and TRBJ1-6, the complete variable domain reads EAGVTQFPSHSVIEKGQTVTLRCDPISGHDNLYWYRRVMGKEIKFLLHFVKESKQDESGMPNNRFLAERTGGTYSTLKVQPAELEDSGVYFCASSQDLGTYNSPLHFGNGTRLTVT.

This chain joins TRBV6-5 and TRBJ1-2, with D possibly matching TRBD1 (5 bases). From germline, CDR1 is MNHEY and CDR2 SVGAGI. V gave up 6 bases and J gave up 0 bases, with 8 bases separating them. This CDR3 is built from 13 residues. The CDR3 sequence is CASRLTANYGYTF. In DNA, the CDR3 is TGTGCCAGCAGATTGACAGCTAACTATGGCTACACCTTC.

This clonotype was picked up many times. V and J are TRBV3-1 and TRBJ1-1; 7 bases line up with TRBD1. Looked up from germline, CDR1 is LGHDT and CDR2 is YNNKEL (reference sequence). The CDR3 has 13 amino acids. The V gene end was trimmed by 0 bases and the J gene end by 11 bases; junction bases not matched to a gene: 6. DNA of the CDR3: TGTGCCAGCAGCCAAGATAGAGCCAGGGGGGCTTTCTTT. Its protein is CASSQDRARGAFF.

This clonotype has just a few counts. The J gene is TRBJ2-6, the V gene TRBV25-1, with a tentative D call TRBD1 (5 bases). This CDR3 contains 18 residues. CDR1 is MGHDK and CDR2 is SYGVNS in the germline V gene. V shed 5 bases and J shed 0 bases, with 17 bases lying between them. The CDR3 protein is CASSRGGSKLSGANVLTF. CDR3 nucleotides: TGTGCCAGCAGTAGGGGCGGCAGTAAACTCTCTGGGGCCAACGTCCTGACTTTC.

Only a few counts were recorded for this clonotype. The rearrangement uses TRBV12-5 and TRBJ2-1; TRBD2 matches 14 bases. V trimming: 3 bases; J trimming: 6 bases; junction bases outside the gene matches: 1. CDR1 and CDR2 (germline): LGHNT, FRNRAP. This CDR3 comprises 15 residues. CDR3 sequence: CASGLGLAGGNEQFF. In nucleotides, the CDR3 is TGTGCTAGTGGTTTAGGACTAGCGGGGGGCAATGAGCAGTTCTTC.

Many counts were recorded for this clonotype. CDR3 nucleotide sequence: TGTGCCAGCAGTGCCGTCCGGGGTGTCGGCGCAGCTTTCTTT. Protein sequence: CASSAVRGVGAAFF. This chain connects TRBV6-4 to TRBJ1-1, with D hard to call. This CDR3 is 14 amino acids long. Germline CDR1 reads MRHNA; CDR2 reads SNTAGT. Trimming took 4 bases from V and 10 from J, leaving 19 bases between them.

A few counts support this clonotype. This chain links TRBV10-3 with TRBJ1-1, with no clear D. Germline loops: CDR1 ENHRY, CDR2 SYGVKD. There are 12 residues in the CDR3. The germline V and J ends were trimmed by 3 bases and 6 bases, with 8 bases remaining between them. The CDR3 region is CAISEVGAEAFF. The CDR3 nucleotides are TGTGCCATCAGTGAAGTGGGAGCTGAAGCTTTCTTT.

This clonotype was seen a handful of times. This chain uses TRBV20-1 with TRBJ2-4; D perhaps matches TRBD1 (6 bases). V lost 6 bases and J 0 bases, leaving 21 bases between the germline ends. The CDR3 is made up of 17 amino acids. Germline-derived CDR1 and CDR2 are DFQATT and SNEGSKA (reference sequence). The CDR3 sequence: CSAKGQGPILAKNIQYF. The CDR3 region has the DNA TGCAGTGCAAAAGGGCAGGGGCCAATTCTAGCCAAAAACATTCAGTACTTC.

This clonotype showed up many times. The chain combines TRBV9 with TRBJ2-3; a weak D match, TRBD1 (6 bases). The germline V gene has CDR1 SGDLS and CDR2 YYNGEE. Trimming stripped 4 bases from V and 4 bases from J, with 16 bases between. The CDR3 totals 15 residues. CDR3 sequence (DNA): TGTGCCAGCAGCCCGAGGGGGAGCGCCCCAGATACGCAGTATTTT. This sequence encodes CASSPRGSAPDTQYF.

This clonotype was seen a few times. The chain links TRBV5-1 to TRBJ2-6, with D possibly being TRBD1 or TRBD2 (5 bases each). The CDR3 contains 16 residues. V was trimmed by 4 bases and J by 4 bases, leaving 15 bases between them. From germline, CDR1 is SGHRS and CDR2 YFSETQ. The CDR3 is CASSTRGVQGANVLTF. The CDR3 DNA sequence: TGCGCCAGCAGCACGAGAGGGGTTCAAGGGGCCAACGTCCTGACTTTC.

This clonotype showed up just a few times. V and J are TRBV6-5 and TRBJ2-2; perhaps TRBD1 as D (6 bases). The germline CDR1 and CDR2 sequences are MNHEY and SVGAGI. Trimming removed 7 bases at V and 1 base at J, with 7 bases between. The CDR3 is 13 amino acids. The CDR3 reads CASMGQNTGELFF. CDR3 DNA sequence: TGTGCCAGCATGGGACAGAACACCGGGGAGCTGTTTTTT.